Described below is a single T cell receptor (beta chain) sequence and its context. Its antigen remains unidentified. A single base separates this from a much larger clone, so it may be a read error. The data are from a study of OX40 agonist ivuxolimab in advanced cancers. Study-wide points: Clonal expansion was seen in CD4+ and CD8+ blood T cells by week 6 at 0.1 to 3.0 mg/kg.

CDR1 and CDR2 (germline): SGHVS, FNYEAQ. The CDR3 contains 14 residues. Generated by immunoSEQ multiplex PCR, the TCRdb table keeps only in-frame clones and is missing some. There are some 14,000 clones in the sample; nearly 80% occur only once, and about 35% lies in the top ten. This clonotype was obtained from an adult with an advanced solid tumor such as melanoma, head and neck, liver or kidney cancer. The chain joins TRBV7-6 to TRBJ2-7, with no clear D. Material: CD4+ or CD8+ T cells sorted from blood, obtained in a trial of the OX40 agonist ivuxolimab. The CDR3 protein is CASNLSEEFYEQYF. The DNA of the CDR3 is TGTGCCAGCAACTTATCGGAAGAATTCTACGAGCAGTACTTC.